The clone carrying this T cell receptor beta chain was detected only a few times. The entry originates in a study of cytomegalovirus exposure and HLA in healthy donors. V dropped 6 bases and J dropped 2; count of bases not matched to a gene: 19. The CDR3 is 18 amino acids. Germline loops: CDR1 SGHRS, CDR2 YFSETQ. Vbeta (60) and Jbeta (13) primers were used in the PCR. The assay was immunoSEQ multiplex PCR, and TCRdb's table has in-frame clones only and misses some. The sample yields about 160,000 clones, about three quarters seen once. The chain couples TRBV5-1 to TRBJ1-2; 7 nucleotides agree with TRBD1. This TCR came from a woman aged 35 to 49 in good health and CMV-seronegative. Sequencing was done on a sample of PBMCs. The chain's CDR3 is CASKLRLTRQGSNYGYTF. The CDR3 DNA follows: TGCGCCAGCAAGTTGCGGTTAACCCGACAGGGCTCCAACTATGGCTACACCTTC.